A single sample is the source of the 2 T cell receptor beta chains below, sequenced in a study of CD8 T cell repertoires and HIV-1 epitope variants. These TCRs are of unknown antigen specificity. TCRdb's table, derived via immunoSEQ multiplex PCR, lists solely in-frame clones and lacks some. The repertoire consists of roughly 5,800 clones, with around 71% occurring once and the leading ten covering 35% to 45%. The source material was cultured CD8+ T cells derived from PBMCs. Receptors originate from a male donor with HIV.

This clone has only a few counts. The rearrangement uses TRBV27 and TRBJ2-1; 7 positions agree with TRBD1. Germline CDR1 MNHEY, CDR2 SMNVEV (reference sequence). With 5 bases clipped from V and 2 bases from J, the junction kept 9 bases outside the gene matches. CDR3 size: 16 residues. The DNA for the CDR3 is TGTGCCAGCAGTATTCTCGGGACAGTGCCCTACAATGAGCAGTTCTTC. It codes for CASSILGTVPYNEQFF.

The chain recombines TRBV5-1 with TRBJ2-2; 9 nucleotides match TRBD1. The CDR3 contains 16 residues. Per the germline V gene, CDR1 is SGHRS and CDR2 is YFSETQ. With 5 bases clipped from V and 5 bases from J, the junction kept 10 bases outside the gene matches. CDR3 protein: CASRNPGQGSTGELFF. For the CDR3, the DNA is TGCGCCAGCAGAAATCCGGGACAGGGATCTACCGGGGAGCTGTTTTTT. Variable domain in full (rest from reference TRBV5-1 and TRBJ2-2): KAGVTQTPRYLIKTRGQQVTLSCSPISGHRSVSWYQQTPGQGLQFLFEYFSETQRNKGNFPGRFSGRQFSNSRSEMNVSTLELGDSALYLCASRNPGQGSTGELFFGEGSRLTVL.